This is a list of T cell receptor beta chains from one sample in a study of blood T cell repertoires in COVID-19. The data were produced by immunoSEQ multiplex PCR, yet TCRdb's version contains in-frame clones alone and is incomplete. Among 200,000 or so clones listed, 88% were seen once. The sequenced sample was peripheral blood. The receptor set was obtained from a man aged 65-85 years with active or convalescent COVID-19. Both conserved end residues are part of each CDR3. D genes are given only for firm matches. Some rows have no size entry. The others give once, few or many, or a class for an expanded clone.

TRBJ2-7 | TRBD1 | 16 | TRBV7-2 | NA | CASSLEPGQGLGEQYF | TGTGCCAGCAGCTTAGAACCGGGACAGGGTTTAGGCGAGCAGTACTTC
TRBJ2-2 | NA | 13 | TRBV2 | NA | CASSRRYAGELFF | TGTGCCAGCAGTCGTCGTTATGCCGGGGAGCTGTTTTTT
TRBJ2-5 | NA | 13 | TRBV24-1 | NA | CATSDSLRETQYF | TGTGCCACCAGTGATTCGTTGCGAGAGACCCAGTACTTC
TRBJ2-1 | TRBD1 | 14 | TRBV7-2 | NA | CASSPGTAYNEQFF | TGTGCCAGCAGCCCCGGGACAGCGTACAATGAGCAGTTCTTC
TRBJ2-2 | NA | 16 | TRBV7-2 | once | CASSLLVITNTGELFF | TGTGCCAGCAGCTTACTCGTAATTACGAACACCGGGGAGCTGTTTTTT
TRBJ2-7 | TRBD1 | 14 | TRBV2 | NA | CATSLDRGTYEQYF | TGTGCCACATCATTGGACAGGGGCACCTACGAGCAGTACTTC
TRBJ1-2 | NA | 14 | TRBV7-9 | NA | CASSLLGGDYGYTF | TGTGCCAGCAGCTTGTTGGGGGGAGACTATGGCTACACCTTC
TRBJ1-4 | NA | 14 | TRBV30 | NA | CAWSTGIFGEKLFF | TGTGCCTGGAGTACAGGGATTTTTGGTGAAAAACTGTTTTTT
TRBJ2-7 | TRBD2 | 16 | TRBV7-2 | NA | CASSLAASGSSYEQYF | TGTGCCAGCAGCTTAGCTGCTAGCGGGAGCTCCTACGAGCAGTACTTC
TRBJ2-7 | NA | 13 | TRBV30 | NA | CAWSVPVAYEQYF | TGTGCCTGGAGTGTCCCGGTAGCCTACGAGCAGTACTTC
TRBJ1-2 | TRBD1 | 17 | TRBV4-3 | NA | CASSQDWGAQGADGYTF | TGCGCCAGCAGCCAAGATTGGGGGGCCCAGGGGGCTGATGGCTACACCTTC
TRBJ2-2 | NA | 15 | TRBV25-1 | NA | CASSASTGRTGELFF | TGTGCCAGCAGTGCATCGACAGGCAGAACCGGGGAGCTGTTTTTT
TRBJ2-1 | NA | 14 | TRBV19 | NA | CASSISAGYNEQFF | TGTGCCAGTAGTATTTCGGCAGGTTACAATGAGCAGTTCTTC
TRBJ1-4 | TRBD1 | 13 | TRBV19 | NA | CASSGTDYEKLFF | TGTGCCAGCTCCGGGACAGACTATGAAAAACTGTTTTTT
TRBJ2-1 | NA | 12 | TRBV10-3 | NA | CAISLQGGEQFF | TGTGCCATCAGCCTACAGGGTGGGGAGCAGTTCTTC
TRBJ2-5 | TRBD1 | 15 | TRBV5-1 | NA | CASSVTGAAMETQYF | TGCGCCAGCAGCGTGACAGGGGCGGCCATGGAGACCCAGTACTTC
TRBJ1-6 | NA | 15 | TRBV6-5 | NA | CASNPGTDVNSPLHF | TGTGCCAGCAACCCGGGGACTGACGTTAATTCACCCCTCCACTTT
TRBJ2-7 | NA | 15 | TRBV6-1 | NA | CASTTPTGGREEQYF | TGTGCCAGCACCACCCCGACCGGAGGACGGGAAGAGCAGTACTTC
TRBJ1-5 | NA | 14 | TRBV6-2/TRBV6-3 | NA | CASSWGGRYQPQHF | TGTGCCAGCAGTTGGGGGGGCCGGTATCAGCCCCAGCATTTT
TRBJ2-1 | TRBD1 | 13 | TRBV2 | NA | CASLDRANNEQFF | TGTGCCAGCCTTGACAGGGCAAACAATGAGCAGTTCTTC
TRBJ1-1 | NA | 13 | TRBV24-1 | NA | CATVGGEGTEAFF | TGTGCCACCGTAGGGGGTGAGGGGACTGAAGCTTTCTTT
TRBJ1-3 | TRBD1 | 15 | TRBV19 | NA | CASTMDRVSGNTIYF | TGTGCCAGCACGATGGACAGGGTTTCTGGAAACACCATATATTTT
TRBJ1-4 | NA | 15 | TRBV7-9 | NA | CASSLGETGSEKLFF | TGTGCCAGCAGCTTGGGGGAAACAGGGAGTGAAAAACTGTTTTTT
TRBJ1-6 | NA | 16 | TRBV28 | NA | CASIRQGAAYNSPLHF | TGTGCCAGCATAAGGCAGGGTGCCGCCTATAATTCACCCCTCCACTTT
TRBJ2-7 | TRBD1 | 14 | TRBV6-1 | NA | CASRIRDRVHEQYF | TGTGCCAGCCGGATCCGGGACAGGGTGCACGAGCAGTACTTC
TRBJ1-2 | NA | 13 | TRBV28 | NA | CASSGQPFYGYTF | TGTGCCAGCAGTGGACAGCCATTCTATGGCTACACCTTC